The 13 T cell receptor beta chains below come from one sample, sequenced in a study of blood T cell repertoires in COVID-19. Measured with immunoSEQ multiplex PCR; TCRdb has only the in-frame clones, and not every one. This sample yields approximately 80,000 clones, of which more than 60% are seen a single time; 9.5% to 10% belongs to the top ten. The specimen was peripheral blood. These receptors were obtained from a human donor in a cohort sampled during active COVID-19.

The chain recombines TRBV11-2 with TRBJ2-5; possibly TRBD1 for D (5 bases). V was cut by 3 bases and J by 11 bases, with 19 bases left in between. The CDR3 has 14 residues. In germline, CDR1 is SGHAT, CDR2 FQNNGV. The CDR3: CASSFPRAPRGQYF. CDR3 DNA: TGTGCCAGCAGCTTCCCCCGGGCTCCTAGGGGTCAGTACTTC. The entire variable domain, with the rest obtained from reference TRBV11-2 and TRBJ2-5, is as follows: EAGVAQSPRYKIIEKRQSVAFWCNPISGHATLYWYQQILGQGPKLLIQFQNNGVVDDSQLPKDRFSAERLKGVDSTLKIQPAKLEDSAVYLCASSFPRAPRGQYFGPGTRLLVL.

V usage is TRBV28 and J usage is TRBJ2-5; TRBD2 matches at 8 bases. Trimming at V came to 6 bases and at J to 4 bases, leaving 16 bases not matched to a gene. Per the germline V gene, CDR1 is MDHEN and CDR2 is SYDVKM. The CDR3 length is 17 residues. The CDR3 region has the DNA TGTGCCAGCAGCCGCCTTTATGCCGGGGGGGGTCGAGAGACCCAGTACTTC. This gives the protein CASSRLYAGGGRETQYF. The whole variable domain, filled in from reference TRBV28 and TRBJ2-5, reads DVKVTQSSRYLVKRTGEKVFLECVQDMDHENMFWYRQDPGLGLRLIYFSYDVKMKEKGDIPEGYSVSREKKERFSLILESASTNQTSMYLCASSRLYAGGGRETQYFGPGTRLLVL.

This chain connects TRBV9 to TRBJ1-2; 8 bases are shared with TRBD1. Germline V gives CDR1 SGDLS, CDR2 YYNGEE. The J segment lost 1 base and the V segment lost 7 bases, leaving 9 bases of the junction unmatched. This CDR3 is 15 amino acids long. The CDR3 is CASLTPGGDNYGYTF. The CDR3 coding sequence is TGTGCCAGCCTTACCCCAGGGGGCGATAACTATGGCTACACCTTC.

This CDR3 is CASSLLTVLNTEAFF. The CDR3, as DNA: TGTGCCAGCAGCTTATTAACAGTCTTGAACACTGAAGCTTTCTTT. The chain combines TRBV7-2 with TRBJ1-1; unclear D gene. The V gene's germline CDR1 is SGHTA and CDR2 FQGNSA. The CDR3 is 15 amino acids. The germline V and J ends were trimmed by 2 bases and 0 bases, with 10 bases remaining between them.

Here the CDR3 DNA reads TGTGCCAGCAGTGAAGCTTCGTACAGGGCGAGCACCGGGGAGCTGTTTTTT. Protein product: CASSEASYRASTGELFF. This rearrangement joins TRBV6-1 to TRBJ2-2; D is possibly TRBD1 (6 bases). Germline V gives CDR1 MNHNS, CDR2 SASEGT. The CDR3 loop spans 17 amino acids. V lost 0 bases and J 4 bases, leaving 15 bases between the germline ends.

J is TRBJ1-6 and V is TRBV9; D might be TRBD1 (6 bases). Trimming left V 0 bases short and J 9 bases short, with 13 bases between. Germline CDR1 SGDLS, CDR2 YYNGEE. The CDR3 covers 15 residues. CDR3 nucleotides: TGTGCCAGCAGCGTAGGGGGGGGGCAGGGTTCACCCCTCCACTTT. Its translation: CASSVGGGQGSPLHF.

The chain joins TRBV4-3 to TRBJ2-5; 14 nucleotides match TRBD2. Germline CDR1 and CDR2: LGHNA and YSLEER. The length of the CDR3 is 17 residues. J was trimmed by 2 bases and V by 4 bases; bases with no gene match: 6. CDR3 DNA sequence: TGCGCCAGCAGCCCGGGGACTAGCGGGGGAGGGCAAGAGACCCAGTACTTC. This translates into CASSPGTSGGGQETQYF.

This clone was found a few times. The rearrangement uses TRBV18 and TRBJ1-5; 7 nucleotides agree with TRBD1. Germline V lookup: CDR1 KGHSH, CDR2 LQKENI. This CDR3 region has 14 residues. Trimming took 6 bases from V and 2 from J; bases not matched to a gene: 4. CDR3 sequence reads: CASSSRGGNQPQHF. Here the CDR3 DNA reads TGTGCCAGCTCGTCCAGGGGGGGCAATCAGCCCCAGCATTTT.

The chain joins TRBV9 to TRBJ1-2, with D perhaps matching TRBD1 (5 bases). The CDR3 covers 15 residues. The V and J ends lost 0 bases and 8 bases respectively, with 17 bases between them. Germline CDR1 is SGDLS and CDR2 is YYNGEE. The CDR3 spells CASSVVAGPDGGYTF. The CDR3 DNA follows: TGTGCCAGCAGCGTAGTGGCGGGGCCGGATGGGGGCTACACCTTC.

CDR3 nucleotide sequence: TGTGCCAGCAGCTTAAGGGTTTCCGGGAAGAACACTGAAGCTTTCTTT. Translating gives CASSLRVSGKNTEAFF. The rearrangement links TRBV7-6 to TRBJ1-1; no definite D call. The germline gives CDR1 SGHVS, CDR2 FNYEAQ. Trimming stripped 2 bases from V and 1 base from J, with 14 bases between. This CDR3 has 16 amino acids.

This chain joins TRBV29-1 and TRBJ1-1; no clear D. This CDR3 is built from 10 residues. CDR1 is SQVTM and CDR2 is ANQGSEA in the germline V gene. Trimming took 6 bases from V and 10 from J, leaving 12 bases between them. Here the CDR3 reads CSVPTPVAFF. CDR3 nucleotide sequence: TGCAGCGTCCCAACCCCGGTAGCTTTCTTT.

The rearrangement uses TRBV19 and TRBJ2-1; 7 positions match TRBD1. This CDR3 comprises 16 residues. CDR1 and CDR2 (germline): LNHDA, SQIVND (reference sequence). The ends lost 6 bases at V and 1 base at J; junction bases unmatched: 9. The CDR3 bases are TGTGCCAGTAGAATTACCCGGGACAGTTCCTACAATGAGCAGTTCTTC. This codes for CASRITRDSSYNEQFF.

V and J are TRBV7-9 and TRBJ1-5; 10 bases align to TRBD1. The V segment lost 5 bases and the J segment 5 bases; nucleotides outside the gene matches: 3. The CDR3 has 14 residues. Germline CDR1 is SEHNR and CDR2 is FQNEAQ (reference sequence). CDR3 sequence reads: CASSGGTGDQPQHF. For the CDR3, the DNA is TGTGCCAGCAGCGGAGGGACAGGGGATCAGCCCCAGCATTTT.